Below, 18 T cell receptor beta chains from the same sample are listed, as sequenced in a study of blood T cell repertoires in COVID-19. Method: immunoSEQ multiplex PCR; TCRdb's copy keeps in-frame clones and lacks some. This table has around 270,000 clones, 80% to 90% appearing once. The sequencing input was PBMCs or T cells enriched from blood (not recorded which). The receptors shown here come from a woman aged 30 to 39 who had recovered from COVID-19.

The chain joins TRBV5-1 to TRBJ1-4, with TRBD1 matching over 7 bases. The CDR3 has 14 residues. Losses at the gene ends were 4 bases for V and 8 bases for J; bases not matched to a gene: 8. The V gene's germline CDR1 is SGHRS and CDR2 YFSETQ. The CDR3: CASSQSPGGEKLFF. CDR3 DNA: TGCGCCAGCAGCCAGAGCCCAGGGGGGGAAAAACTGTTTTTT.

This chain uses TRBV29-1 with TRBJ2-3, with a tentative D call TRBD2 (5 bases). Germline V CDR1 and CDR2: SQVTM, ANQGSEA. The CDR3 length is 14 residues. Trimming removed 3 bases at V and 2 bases at J, with 12 bases between. The CDR3 protein is CSVEQLALTDTQYF. The CDR3, as DNA: TGCAGCGTTGAGCAGCTAGCACTCACAGATACGCAGTATTTT.

The sample holds one count of this clone. This chain uses TRBV28 with TRBJ2-7, with D perhaps TRBD1 (6 bases). The CDR3 totals 15 residues. CDR1 is MDHEN and CDR2 is SYDVKM in the germline V gene. V lost 8 bases to trimming and J lost 2 bases, with 19 bases between them. CDR3 protein: CASLGSTGLPYEQYF. The CDR3 DNA follows: TGTGCCAGCCTAGGGTCAACAGGGCTTCCCTACGAGCAGTACTTC.

This chain links TRBV10-3 with TRBJ1-1; D remains unclear. Germline V gene sequence: CDR1 ENHRY, CDR2 SYGVKD. CDR3 length: 13 amino acids. The V gene lost 4 bases and the J gene lost 1 base, with 7 bases spanning the gap. As DNA, the CDR3 is TGTGCCATCAGTGCAACAGCGAACACTGAAGCTTTCTTT. Encoded protein: CAISATANTEAFF.

The V and J genes are TRBV24-1 and TRBJ2-2; 11 positions match TRBD1. The germline CDR1 and CDR2 sequences are KGHDR and SFDVKD. The CDR3 consists of 19 residues. J lost 3 bases, V lost 0 bases, and 8 bases had no gene match. The CDR3 sequence is CATSDLGQGAQRDTGELFF. CDR3 nucleotide sequence: TGTGCCACCAGTGATTTGGGACAGGGGGCGCAAAGGGACACCGGGGAGCTGTTTTTT.

The V gene is TRBV7-3, the J gene TRBJ2-2, with a tentative D call TRBD1 (5 bases). Germline V lookup: CDR1 SGHTA, CDR2 FQGTGA. The CDR3 runs 16 residues. The V and J ends lost 4 bases and 0 bases respectively, with 12 bases between them. The CDR3 DNA follows: TGTGCCAGCAGCTCCTGGACAAGGGCGAACACCGGGGAGCTGTTTTTT. Protein sequence: CASSSWTRANTGELFF.

Only one count was recorded for this clone. The chain combines TRBV2 with TRBJ2-5, with 8 nucleotides matching TRBD1. Germline V gene data show CDR1 as SNHLY and CDR2 as FYNNEI. The CDR3 has 14 residues. V dropped 6 bases and J dropped 3; count of bases not matched to a gene: 6. CDR3: CASSPDRVKETQYF. The CDR3 DNA reads TGTGCCAGCAGCCCGGACAGGGTGAAAGAGACCCAGTACTTC. The full variable domain, its missing parts supplied by reference TRBV2 and TRBJ2-5, is EPEVTQTPSHQVTQMGQEVILRCVPISNHLYFYWYRQILGQKVEFLVSFYNNEISEKSEIFDDQFSVERPDGSNFTLKIRSTKLEDSAMYFCASSPDRVKETQYFGPGTRLLVL.

The chain is built from TRBV28 and TRBJ2-2, with D hard to call. CDR1 MDHEN and CDR2 SYDVKM come from the germline V gene. V was cut by 4 bases and J by 3 bases, with 9 bases left in between. The CDR3 covers 14 residues. CDR3 DNA: TGTGCCAGCAGTTCCGGGTCTTACACCGGGGAGCTGTTTTTT. This sequence encodes CASSSGSYTGELFF.

This clone was seen only a few times. The V and J genes are TRBV28 and TRBJ1-5; TRBD1 aligns across 7 bases. J was trimmed by 5 bases and V by 5 bases; bases with no gene match: 12. Per germline, CDR1 MDHEN and CDR2 SYDVKM. CDR3 length: 16 amino acids. CDR3 in DNA: TGTGCCAGCAGTCCGGAGGGGGCTGTCCCTTATCAGCCCCAGCATTTT. It codes for CASSPEGAVPYQPQHF.

V gene TRBV10-1 combines with J gene TRBJ2-7, with D uncertain. Germline CDR1 reads WNHNN; CDR2 reads SYGVQD (reference sequence). V shed 2 bases and J shed 6 bases, with 8 bases lying between them. The CDR3 totals 12 residues. The CDR3, as DNA: TGCGCCAGCAGTGAGGACGGCGGCGAGCAGTACTTC. Protein: CASSEDGGEQYF.

This clone was detected a few times. The chain joins TRBV14 to TRBJ1-1; D remains ambiguous. Germline V gives CDR1 SGHDN, CDR2 FVKESK. The CDR3 is 13 amino acids. Trimming took 5 bases from V and 1 from J, leaving 8 bases between them. CDR3: CASSSYWNTEAFF. CDR3 bases: TGTGCCAGCAGCTCCTATTGGAACACTGAAGCTTTCTTT.

In its sample, this clone was seen a few times. This specimen includes other DNA sequences encoding the same CDR3. The chain carries TRBV28 and TRBJ1-2, with a tentative D call TRBD1 (5 bases). Germline CDR1 reads MDHEN; CDR2 reads SYDVKM. This CDR3 spans 13 amino acids. Between the trimmed V and J ends, which lost 5 bases and 4 bases, there was a span of 11 bases. In DNA, the CDR3 is TGTGCCAGCAGTCGCGGACAACTCTATGGCTACACCTTC. Translated: CASSRGQLYGYTF.

The rearrangement links TRBV5-6 to TRBJ2-7; 12 bases map to TRBD2. The junction had 7 bases not matched to a gene; V was cut back by 3 bases and J by 3 bases. Germline CDR1 and CDR2: SGHDT and YYEEEE. The CDR3 has 16 amino acids. CDR3 sequence reads: CASSSERLAGVYEQYF. As DNA, the CDR3 is TGTGCCAGCAGCTCCGAAAGACTAGCGGGAGTCTACGAGCAGTACTTC. Full variable domain (remainder filled in from reference TRBV5-6 and TRBJ2-7): DAGVTQSPTHLIKTRGQQVTLRCSPKSGHDTVSWYQQALGQGPQFIFQYYEEEERQRGNFPDRFSGHQFPNYSSELNVNALLLGDSALYLCASSSERLAGVYEQYFGPGTRLTVT.

The J gene is TRBJ2-7, the V gene TRBV7-2; the match to TRBD2 covers 10 bases. The CDR3 contains 16 residues. Trimming at V came to 5 bases and at J to 3 bases, leaving 10 bases not matched to a gene. Germline CDR1 reads SGHTA; CDR2 reads FQGNSA. Here the CDR3 DNA reads TGTGCCAGCAGCCCGCCACTAGCGGGAAAAGTCTACGAGCAGTACTTC. This codes for CASSPPLAGKVYEQYF.

The table lists this clone with a count of one. The V and J genes are TRBV28 and TRBJ1-4; D gene unclear. The V gene's germline CDR1 is MDHEN and CDR2 SYDVKM. Trimming left V 7 bases short and J 5 bases short, with 20 bases between. The CDR3 spans 16 residues. DNA for the CDR3: TGTGCCAGCACTCCCATCGCCGAGTCTTACAATGAAAAACTGTTTTTT. It codes for CASTPIAESYNEKLFF.

The chain uses TRBV18 and TRBJ2-7, with 9 bases lining up with TRBD2. The germline V gene has CDR1 KGHSH and CDR2 LQKENI. There are 15 residues in the CDR3. V was clipped by 0 bases and J by 4 bases; unmatched bases: 4. The CDR3 protein is CASSPPAGGFYEQYF. The CDR3 DNA sequence: TGTGCCAGCTCACCACCAGCGGGAGGTTTTTACGAGCAGTACTTC.

The chain is built from TRBV28 and TRBJ1-5; 10 positions agree with TRBD1. The CDR3 is 15 residues long. The V gene's germline CDR1 is MDHEN and CDR2 SYDVKM. The V and J ends lost 4 bases and 5 bases, in that order; junction bases with no gene match: 5. This CDR3 reads CASSSGTGEYQPQHF. The CDR3 DNA reads as TGTGCCAGCAGTTCCGGGACAGGGGAATATCAGCCCCAGCATTTT.

The chain combines TRBV29-1 with TRBJ2-4, with 8 nucleotides matching TRBD1. Germline V CDR1 and CDR2: SQVTM, ANQGSEA. This CDR3 is 20 amino acids long. J lost 0 bases, V lost 4 bases, and 20 bases had no gene match. The DNA for the CDR3 is TGCAGCGTTGCTTATTTCGGACAGGGTGAGGGGGGAACAGCCAAAAACATTCAGTACTTC. Translating gives CSVAYFGQGEGGTAKNIQYF.